Shown below are 5 T cell receptor beta chains from a single sample sequenced in a study of blood T cells in healthy people across ages. A second about 7 to 12 cycle PCR used barcoded and J-beta primers. TCRdb re-called the 5' RACE reads with MiXCR, one entry per CDR3 protein. This sample has about 900,000 distinct CDR3 sequences, with under 80% found just once. Sequencing was done on a sample of blood. Receptors originate from a young man in good health.

This clonotype was seen once. The chain combines TRBV25-1 with TRBJ2-1, with TRBD1 matching 8 bases. This CDR3 has 15 amino acids. The V gene end was trimmed by 3 bases and the J gene end by 5 bases; junction bases not matched to a gene: 6. Germline CDR1 is MGHDK and CDR2 is SYGVNS. The CDR3 nucleotides read TGTGCCAGCAGTGATCCAGGGGGCGCAGACAATGAGCAGTTCTTC. It codes for CASSDPGGADNEQFF.

There are a few counts of this clonotype. V is TRBV7-9 and J is TRBJ1-4, with D unclear. V gave up 4 bases and J gave up 0 bases, with 12 bases separating them. CDR1 and CDR2 from the germline V gene are SEHNR and FQNEAQ (reference sequence). The CDR3 is made up of 16 amino acids. CDR3 in amino acids: CASSSYRGATNEKLFF. The CDR3 nucleotides read TGTGCCAGCAGCTCCTATCGAGGAGCAACTAATGAAAAACTGTTTTTT.

This clonotype was detected once. The chain carries TRBV7-6 and TRBJ2-5, with D possibly TRBD2 on 6 matching bases. The CDR3 has 13 amino acids. Deletions cut 3 bases from V and 11 bases from J, with 16 bases between. Germline V lookup: CDR1 SGHVS, CDR2 FNYEAQ. The chain's CDR3 is CASSFLRWGTQYF. Written as DNA, the CDR3 is TGTGCCAGCAGCTTCCTTAGATGGGGGACTCAGTACTTC.

There are many counts of this clonotype. Relative to the germline gene, one junction end is altered; a read error may explain this. The CDR3 sequence is CASSLGQGVSYEQYF. DNA for the CDR3: TGTGCCAGCAGTTTAGGACAGGGGGTATCCTACGAGCAGTACTTC. The rearrangement uses TRBV5-1 and TRBJ2-7, with 10 bases aligning to TRBD1. The germline V gene encodes CDR1 SGHRS and CDR2 YFSETQ. The CDR3 sequence is 15 residues long.

The chain combines TRBV10-3 with TRBJ2-3, with D possibly TRBD1 on 6 matching bases. CDR3 length equals 15 residues. The germline CDR1 and CDR2 sequences are ENHRY and SYGVKD. Trimming took off 2 bases at V and 4 bases at J, with 13 bases between the two ends. Here the CDR3 reads CAISERPAGADTQYF. The CDR3 DNA follows: TGTGCCATCAGTGAGCGCCCGGCAGGGGCAGATACGCAGTATTTT.